The T cell receptor beta chain under discussion was sequenced for a study of blood T cell repertoires in COVID-19. This table comes from immunoSEQ multiplex PCR, and its TCRdb copy is limited to in-frame clones, with some not included. The sample lists around 200,000 clones; 89% were seen once. The CDR3 is 16 amino acids. The ends lost 4 bases at V and 2 bases at J; junction bases unmatched: 7. Germline CDR1 and CDR2: SGHTS and YDEGEE. The V and J genes are TRBV5-8 and TRBJ2-5; 11 nucleotides align to TRBD2. Sequencing was done on a sample of PBMCs or T cells enriched from blood (not recorded which). This TCR was sampled from a woman in her thirties or forties with acute COVID-19. CDR3 loop: CASSPRLAGKQETQYF. DNA for the CDR3: TGTGCCAGCAGCCCACGACTAGCGGGGAAACAAGAGACCCAGTACTTC.